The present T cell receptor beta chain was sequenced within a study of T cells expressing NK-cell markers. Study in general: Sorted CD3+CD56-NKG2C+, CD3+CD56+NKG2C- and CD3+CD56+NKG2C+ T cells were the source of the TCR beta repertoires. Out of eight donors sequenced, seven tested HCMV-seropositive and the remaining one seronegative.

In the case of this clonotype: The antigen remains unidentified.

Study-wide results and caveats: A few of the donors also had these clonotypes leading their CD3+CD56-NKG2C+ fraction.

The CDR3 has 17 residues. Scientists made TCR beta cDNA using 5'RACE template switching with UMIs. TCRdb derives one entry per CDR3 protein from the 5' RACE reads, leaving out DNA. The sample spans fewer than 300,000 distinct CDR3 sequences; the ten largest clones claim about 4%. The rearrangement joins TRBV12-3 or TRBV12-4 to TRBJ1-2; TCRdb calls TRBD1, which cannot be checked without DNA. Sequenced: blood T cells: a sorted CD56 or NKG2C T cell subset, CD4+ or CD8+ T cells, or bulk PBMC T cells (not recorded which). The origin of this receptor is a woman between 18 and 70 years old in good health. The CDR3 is CASSLAGVSGTAYGYTF.